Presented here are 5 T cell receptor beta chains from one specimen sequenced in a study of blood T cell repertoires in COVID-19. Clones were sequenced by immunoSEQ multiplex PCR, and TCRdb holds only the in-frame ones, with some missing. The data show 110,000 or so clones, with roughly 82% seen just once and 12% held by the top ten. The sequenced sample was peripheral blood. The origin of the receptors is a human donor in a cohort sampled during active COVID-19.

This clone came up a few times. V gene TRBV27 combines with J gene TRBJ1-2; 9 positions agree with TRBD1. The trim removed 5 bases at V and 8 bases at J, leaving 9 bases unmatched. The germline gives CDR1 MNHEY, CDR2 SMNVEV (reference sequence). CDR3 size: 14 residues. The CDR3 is CASSPRDRVRGYTF. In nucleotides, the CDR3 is TGTGCCAGCAGTCCCCGGGACAGGGTACGCGGCTACACCTTC.

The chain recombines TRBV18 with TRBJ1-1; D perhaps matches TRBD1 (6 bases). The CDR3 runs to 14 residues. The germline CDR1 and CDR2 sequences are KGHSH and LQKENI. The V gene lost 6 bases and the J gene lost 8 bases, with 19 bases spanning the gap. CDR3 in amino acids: CASSPGQRIAEAFF. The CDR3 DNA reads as TGTGCCAGCTCCCCAGGACAGAGGATAGCCGAAGCTTTCTTT.

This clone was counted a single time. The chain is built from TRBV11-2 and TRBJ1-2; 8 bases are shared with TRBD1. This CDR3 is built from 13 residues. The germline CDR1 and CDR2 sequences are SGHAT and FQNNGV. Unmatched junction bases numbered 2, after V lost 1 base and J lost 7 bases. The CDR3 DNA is TGTGCCAGCAGCTTAGCAGGGGGCGTTGGCTACACCTTC. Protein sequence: CASSLAGGVGYTF.

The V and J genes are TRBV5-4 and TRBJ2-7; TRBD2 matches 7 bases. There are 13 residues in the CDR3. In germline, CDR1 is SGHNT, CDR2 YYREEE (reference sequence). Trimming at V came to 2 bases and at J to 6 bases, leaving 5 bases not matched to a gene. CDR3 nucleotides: TGTGCCAGCAGCTTCACTAGCGCTCCCGAGCAGTACTTC. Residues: CASSFTSAPEQYF.

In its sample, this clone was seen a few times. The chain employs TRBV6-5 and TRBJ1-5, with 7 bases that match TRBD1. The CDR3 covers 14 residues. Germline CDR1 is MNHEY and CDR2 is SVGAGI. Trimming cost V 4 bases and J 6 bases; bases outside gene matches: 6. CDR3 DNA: TGTGCCAGCAGTTCGACAGGGCTGGCTCAGCCCCAGCATTTT. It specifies CASSSTGLAQPQHF.